Listed below are T cell receptor beta chains from one sample, sequenced in a study of CD8 T cells in Susac syndrome. One entry per CDR3 protein, called by TCRdb with MiXCR from the immunoSEQ multiplex PCR reads. The sample carries under 200,000 distinct CDR3 sequences, under 95% recorded once. Sequencing used CD4+ T cells from PBMCs. All receptors come from a human donor in good health. Both conserved end residues are part of each CDR3. The order of the fields is V gene, J gene, CDR3 protein.

TRBV3-1	TRBJ2-5	CASSQEAGRTQYF
TRBV4-3	TRBJ2-5	CASSLRPGDTYQETQYF
TRBV7-3	TRBJ2-1	CASRSQGNEQFF
TRBV29-1	TRBJ2-5	CSGGDLGETQYF
TRBV7-2	TRBJ2-3	CASSPRTSPDTQYF
TRBV7-8	TRBJ1-5	CASSHGTGAFNQPQHF
TRBV10-3	TRBJ1-2	CAISETDRVYGYTF
TRBV9	TRBJ2-5	CASSVGGVLQETQYF
TRBV5-4	TRBJ2-5	CASSRVAQETQYF
TRBV19	TRBJ2-2	CASSYREGTGELFF
TRBV10-3	TRBJ1-2	CAITLATNYGYTF
TRBV7-8	TRBJ2-4	CASSTRTGRGNIQYF
TRBV20-1	TRBJ2-5	CSARRAGARETQYF
TRBV24-1	TRBJ1-2	CATSDSSGLGYTF
TRBV10-3	TRBJ2-5	CAINGHLGETQYF
TRBV18	TRBJ2-1	CASSPTGRQFF
TRBV12-3/TRBV12-4	TRBJ1-2	CASSGTGGIPRANYGYTF
TRBV12-3/TRBV12-4	TRBJ2-1	CASSLFKGGSYNEQFF
TRBV6-5	TRBJ1-2	CASSPRLVYGYTF
TRBV3-1	TRBJ1-4	CASSQLPPWGPEKLFF
TRBV9	TRBJ1-5	CASSVTGTSNQPQHF
TRBV5-4	TRBJ1-2	CASSLRAGLIYGYTF
TRBV7-9	TRBJ2-3	CASSSGQGVEDTQYF
TRBV27	TRBJ1-2	CASRLGVDYGYTF
TRBV5-1	TRBJ1-5	CASSLVAGSNQPQHF
TRBV12-3/TRBV12-4	TRBJ1-6	CASRTGANSPLHF
TRBV20-1	TRBJ2-5	CSAQGGFPETQYF
TRBV4-1	TRBJ1-2	CASSQEGHNYGYTF
TRBV9	TRBJ2-2	CASSVYSRTNTGELFF